Listed below are T cell receptor beta chains from one sample, sequenced in a study of T-cell reconstitution after alpha-beta-depleted transplantation in children. MiXCR, run by TCRdb on the PCR reads, gives a single entry per CDR3 protein. The sample has roughly 500,000 distinct CDR3 sequences, about 33% seen once. The sample in question was PBMCs from the stem cell graft donor, obtained from the stem cell graft. All receptors come from a human donor who donated a stem cell graft to a child with aplastic anemia. The CDR3 runs from the conserved cysteine through the conserved F or W. The order of the fields is CDR3 protein, CDR3 DNA, V gene, clone size, J gene, CDR3 length, D gene. A D gene is named only where the DNA matches it firmly. Clone size, where shown, is once, few, many, or a class for clones that have expanded.

CDR3 protein: CASSPGAFEAFF
CDR3 DNA: TGTGCCAGCAGTCCTGGGGCTTTTGAAGCTTTCTTT
V gene: TRBV12-3/TRBV12-4
clone size: few
J gene: TRBJ1-1
CDR3 length: 12
D gene: .

CDR3 protein: CASSYLAGGPGETQYF
CDR3 DNA: TGTGCCAGCAGTTATCTAGCGGGAGGGCCGGGAGAGACCCAGTACTTC
V gene: TRBV27
clone size: .
J gene: TRBJ2-5
CDR3 length: 16
D gene: TRBD2

CDR3 protein: CSVERAGKSQFF
CDR3 DNA: TGCAGCGTTGAACGAGCGGGAAAGTCTCAGTTCTTC
V gene: TRBV29-1
clone size: .
J gene: TRBJ2-1
CDR3 length: 12
D gene: TRBD2

CDR3 protein: CASSQDSSGGYNEQFF
CDR3 DNA: TGCGCCAGCAGCCAAGATTCCAGCGGGGGGTACAATGAGCAGTTCTTC
V gene: TRBV4-3
clone size: .
J gene: TRBJ2-1
CDR3 length: 16
D gene: TRBD2

CDR3 protein: CASSYSSDSYNEQFF
CDR3 DNA: TGCGCCAGCAGCTACTCTAGCGACTCCTACAATGAGCAGTTCTTC
V gene: TRBV5-1
clone size: .
J gene: TRBJ2-1
CDR3 length: 15
D gene: .

CDR3 protein: CASSLGTISAFF
CDR3 DNA: TGTGCCAGCAGTTTGGGGACAATCAGCGCTTTCTTT
V gene: TRBV28
clone size: once
J gene: TRBJ1-1
CDR3 length: 12
D gene: .

CDR3 protein: CASSPYRGLGTDEQFF
CDR3 DNA: TGTGCCAGCAGTCCATACAGGGGACTGGGAACGGATGAGCAGTTCTTC
V gene: TRBV27
clone size: .
J gene: TRBJ2-1
CDR3 length: 16
D gene: .

CDR3 protein: CASSLQTSSSTDTQYF
CDR3 DNA: TGTGCCAGCAGTTTACAGACTAGCAGCAGCACAGATACGCAGTATTTT
V gene: TRBV27
clone size: .
J gene: TRBJ2-3
CDR3 length: 16
D gene: TRBD2

CDR3 protein: CASSSEEWDEQYF
CDR3 DNA: TGTGCCAGCAGCTCCGAGGAGTGGGACGAGCAGTACTTC
V gene: TRBV9
clone size: .
J gene: TRBJ2-7
CDR3 length: 13
D gene: .

CDR3 protein: CSGGGVGGTGELFF
CDR3 DNA: TGCAGCGGCGGGGGGGTCGGGGGCACCGGGGAGCTGTTTTTT
V gene: TRBV29-1
clone size: .
J gene: TRBJ2-2
CDR3 length: 14
D gene: TRBD2

CDR3 protein: CASSQVGTGQETQYF
CDR3 DNA: TGCGCCAGCAGCCAAGTTGGGACAGGGCAAGAGACCCAGTACTTC
V gene: TRBV4-3
clone size: few
J gene: TRBJ2-5
CDR3 length: 15
D gene: TRBD1

CDR3 protein: CASSLEGRPSSYNEQFF
CDR3 DNA: TGCGCCAGCAGCTTGGAAGGGAGACCCAGCTCCTACAATGAGCAGTTCTTC
V gene: TRBV5-1
clone size: .
J gene: TRBJ2-1
CDR3 length: 17
D gene: .

CDR3 protein: CSVEVVLGAGAFF
CDR3 DNA: TGCAGCGTTGAAGTCGTATTGGGCGCGGGAGCTTTCTTT
V gene: TRBV29-1
clone size: .
J gene: TRBJ1-1
CDR3 length: 13
D gene: .

CDR3 protein: CASSLSRAPYEQYF
CDR3 DNA: TGTGCCAGCAGTTTAAGCAGGGCCCCCTACGAGCAGTACTTC
V gene: TRBV27
clone size: once
J gene: TRBJ2-7
CDR3 length: 14
D gene: .

CDR3 protein: CASSDSGRALNEQFF
CDR3 DNA: TGTGCCAGCAGTGATAGCGGGAGGGCCTTGAATGAGCAGTTCTTC
V gene: TRBV6-4
clone size: many
J gene: TRBJ2-1
CDR3 length: 15
D gene: TRBD2

CDR3 protein: CSVEEFGNFYNEQFF
CDR3 DNA: TGCAGCGTTGAAGAGTTCGGGAACTTCTACAATGAGCAGTTCTTC
V gene: TRBV29-1
clone size: few
J gene: TRBJ2-1
CDR3 length: 15
D gene: .

CDR3 protein: CASSVTGYGEEKLFF
CDR3 DNA: TGTGCCAGCAGCGTGACAGGGTATGGGGAAGAAAAACTGTTTTTT
V gene: TRBV9
clone size: few
J gene: TRBJ1-4
CDR3 length: 15
D gene: TRBD1

CDR3 protein: CASSQTRQRGGYTF
CDR3 DNA: TGTGCCAGCAGTCAGACACGCCAACGAGGAGGCTACACCTTC
V gene: TRBV6-2/TRBV6-3
clone size: .
J gene: TRBJ1-2
CDR3 length: 14
D gene: .

CDR3 protein: CATREGTGGTGELFF
CDR3 DNA: TGCGCCACCAGGGAAGGGACAGGAGGAACCGGGGAGCTGTTTTTT
V gene: TRBV5-1
clone size: .
J gene: TRBJ2-2
CDR3 length: 15
D gene: TRBD1

CDR3 protein: CASTKLPHEGYNEQFF
CDR3 DNA: TGTGCCAGCACTAAACTTCCTCATGAGGGATACAATGAGCAGTTCTTC
V gene: TRBV6-1
clone size: few
J gene: TRBJ2-1
CDR3 length: 16
D gene: .

CDR3 protein: CASISGTSVYF
CDR3 DNA: TGTGCCAGCATTTCCGGGACTAGCGTGTATTTT
V gene: TRBV6-5
clone size: .
J gene: TRBJ2-3
CDR3 length: 11
D gene: TRBD2

CDR3 protein: CASSFDRGSGNTIYF
CDR3 DNA: TGTGCCAGCAGCTTTGACAGGGGCTCTGGAAACACCATATATTTT
V gene: TRBV7-6
clone size: few
J gene: TRBJ1-3
CDR3 length: 15
D gene: TRBD1

CDR3 protein: CASSSLGAGELFF
CDR3 DNA: TGTGCCAGCTCAAGCCTGGGCGCCGGGGAGCTGTTTTTT
V gene: TRBV27
clone size: .
J gene: TRBJ2-2
CDR3 length: 13
D gene: .

CDR3 protein: CASSSRQEETQYF
CDR3 DNA: TGTGCCAGCAGCTCACGACAGGAAGAGACCCAGTACTTC
V gene: TRBV7-2
clone size: .
J gene: TRBJ2-5
CDR3 length: 13
D gene: .

CDR3 protein: CASSVPFHTEAFF
CDR3 DNA: TGCGCCAGCAGTGTCCCCTTCCACACTGAAGCTTTCTTT
V gene: TRBV10-1
clone size: .
J gene: TRBJ1-1
CDR3 length: 13
D gene: .

CDR3 protein: CSVQTGLTNQPQHF
CDR3 DNA: TGCAGCGTGCAGACAGGGCTAACCAATCAGCCCCAGCATTTT
V gene: TRBV29-1
clone size: once
J gene: TRBJ1-5
CDR3 length: 14
D gene: TRBD1

CDR3 protein: CASSPATNEKLFF
CDR3 DNA: TGTGCCAGCAGCCCCGCAACTAATGAAAAACTGTTTTTT
V gene: TRBV6-1
clone size: .
J gene: TRBJ1-4
CDR3 length: 13
D gene: .

CDR3 protein: CATSVIRLSGANVLTF
CDR3 DNA: TGTGCCACCAGCGTCATACGACTTTCTGGGGCCAACGTCCTGACTTTC
V gene: TRBV15
clone size: few
J gene: TRBJ2-6
CDR3 length: 16
D gene: .

CDR3 protein: CSVLRVLNTEAFF
CDR3 DNA: TGCAGCGTTCTCAGGGTACTCAACACTGAAGCTTTCTTT
V gene: TRBV29-1
clone size: .
J gene: TRBJ1-1
CDR3 length: 13
D gene: .

CDR3 protein: CASLRGYEQYF
CDR3 DNA: TGTGCCAGCCTCAGGGGCTACGAGCAGTACTTC
V gene: TRBV30
clone size: .
J gene: TRBJ2-7
CDR3 length: 11
D gene: .

CDR3 protein: CSASRGRMNTEAFF
CDR3 DNA: TGCAGTGCTAGCAGGGGGCGAATGAACACTGAAGCTTTCTTT
V gene: TRBV20-1
clone size: few
J gene: TRBJ1-1
CDR3 length: 14
D gene: TRBD1

CDR3 protein: CASSSTGAATEAFF
CDR3 DNA: TGTGCCAGCAGTTCGACAGGGGCGGCCACTGAAGCTTTCTTT
V gene: TRBV12-3/TRBV12-4
clone size: many
J gene: TRBJ1-1
CDR3 length: 14
D gene: TRBD1